The following is a TCR beta chain sequence with its context. No antigen is known for it. With V trimmed by 2 bases and J by 3 bases, 11 bases remained unmatched. CDR3 length: 17 amino acids. The germline V gene has CDR1 KGHSH and CDR2 LQKENI. The record originates from a study of shared clonotypes between healthy human individuals. The study's findings and limits: Sharing across four donors was highest in naive CD4 (approximately 5%) and lowest in memory CD8 (roughly 0.4%).

Method: immunoSEQ multiplex PCR; TCRdb's copy keeps in-frame clones and lacks some. The sample has around 2.3 million clones, 90% to 97% seen once. The sequenced sample was naive CD4+ T cells sorted from blood. Subset reported: CD45RA+ positively selected. This chain links TRBV18 with TRBJ2-5, with 8 bases aligning to TRBD1. This receptor was taken from a man between 18 and 35 years old in good health. In DNA, the CDR3 is TGTGCCAGCTCACCATCTCGGATCGGACAGGGAGAAGAGACCCAGTACTTC. This encodes CASSPSRIGQGEETQYF.